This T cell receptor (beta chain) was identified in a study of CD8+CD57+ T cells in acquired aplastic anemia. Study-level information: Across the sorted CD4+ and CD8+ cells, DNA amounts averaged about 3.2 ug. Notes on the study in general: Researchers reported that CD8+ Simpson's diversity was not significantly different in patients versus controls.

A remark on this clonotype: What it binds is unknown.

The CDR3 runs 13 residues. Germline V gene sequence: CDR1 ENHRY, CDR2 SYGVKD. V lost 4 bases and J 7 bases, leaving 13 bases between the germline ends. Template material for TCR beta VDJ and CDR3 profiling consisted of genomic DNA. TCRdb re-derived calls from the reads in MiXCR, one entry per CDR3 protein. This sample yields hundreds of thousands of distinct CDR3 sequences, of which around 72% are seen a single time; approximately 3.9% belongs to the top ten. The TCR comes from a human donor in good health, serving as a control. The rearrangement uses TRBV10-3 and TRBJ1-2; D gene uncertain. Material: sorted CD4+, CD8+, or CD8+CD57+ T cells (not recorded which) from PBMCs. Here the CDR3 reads CAISVGPEGGYTF. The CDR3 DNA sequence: TGTGCCATCAGTGTCGGTCCGGAGGGTGGCTACACCTTC.